This is a list of T cell receptor beta chains from one sample in a study of low-dose radiotherapy and immunotherapy resistance in tumors. One entry per CDR3 protein results from TCRdb running MiXCR on the reads. The table has nearly 95,000 distinct CDR3 sequences, under 9.5% seen once. The sample consisted of PBMCs, taken before treatment. The receptors were gathered from a male donor with prostate cancer. The CDR3 runs from the conserved cysteine through the conserved F or W. The D gene is left open where the match is weak.

j_gene,d_gene,v_gene,CDR3aa
TRBJ1-2,-,TRBV20-1,CSADPPGNYGYTF
TRBJ2-3,-,TRBV7-9,CASSPDTDTQYF
TRBJ1-5,-,TRBV28,CASTQVGIRQPQHF
TRBJ2-6,-,TRBV29-1,CSVSMLTTGANVLTF
TRBJ2-6,-,TRBV19,CATRGVDSGANVLTF
TRBJ2-1,TRBD2,TRBV2,CASMSAGGSYNEQFF
TRBJ1-3,TRBD1,TRBV29-1,CSVTQGTASSGNTIYF
TRBJ2-7,-,TRBV7-9,CASSPRTALSYEQYF
TRBJ2-7,-,TRBV19,CASSEWKSSYEQYF
TRBJ2-1,-,TRBV4-1,CASSQDQGIGSYNEQFF
TRBJ2-1,TRBD1,TRBV12-3/TRBV12-4,CASGRGTGAGEQFF
TRBJ2-1,TRBD2,TRBV5-6,CASSYKLATGDEQFF
TRBJ2-5,-,TRBV5-1,CASSLGVSPQETQYF
TRBJ1-2,-,TRBV28,CASSPRGLGLSYGYTF
TRBJ2-7,TRBD1,TRBV30,CAWSPGQGISYEQYF
TRBJ2-2,TRBD2,TRBV10-3,CAISGLAGNTGELFF
TRBJ1-1,-,TRBV12-3/TRBV12-4,CASSLLMSTEAFF
TRBJ2-5,-,TRBV12-3/TRBV12-4,CASRGTVLGQYF
TRBJ2-2,TRBD2,TRBV7-3,CASSRTSDGGELFF
TRBJ2-3,TRBD2,TRBV24-1,CATSGTTSGRATDTQYF
TRBJ2-3,TRBD2,TRBV20-1,CSACPKGTSGREGTDTQYF
TRBJ2-1,TRBD2,TRBV5-4,CASSAGGSGSIRNEQFF
TRBJ2-6,-,TRBV20-1,CSAHTPRQVSSGANVLTF
TRBJ2-2,-,TRBV29-1,CSVEAETPGSCFF
TRBJ1-1,-,TRBV29-1,CSVRGASTEAFF
TRBJ1-5,-,TRBV6-6,CASSFHRENQPQHF
TRBJ1-2,-,TRBV7-2,CASSLGTGRGGYTF
TRBJ2-1,-,TRBV5-1,CASSLGDHNEQFF
TRBJ2-7,TRBD1,TRBV5-1,CASSTGQGIYEQYF
TRBJ2-2,-,TRBV30,CAWRGYSHTGELFF
TRBJ1-1,-,TRBV4-2,CASSQDWGGNTEAFF
TRBJ1-4,-,TRBV19,CASGETGTNEKLFF
TRBJ1-5,-,TRBV27,CASSGGTLSNQPQHF